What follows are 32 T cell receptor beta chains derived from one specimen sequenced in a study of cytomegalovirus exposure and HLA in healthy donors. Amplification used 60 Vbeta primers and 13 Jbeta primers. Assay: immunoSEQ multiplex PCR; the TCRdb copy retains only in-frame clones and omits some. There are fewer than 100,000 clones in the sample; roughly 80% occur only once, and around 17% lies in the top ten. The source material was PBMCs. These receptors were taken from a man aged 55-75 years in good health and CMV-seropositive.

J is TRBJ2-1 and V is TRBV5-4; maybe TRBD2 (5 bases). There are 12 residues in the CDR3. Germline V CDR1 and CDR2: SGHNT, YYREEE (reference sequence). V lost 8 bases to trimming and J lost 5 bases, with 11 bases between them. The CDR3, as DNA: TGTGCCAGTACGGGAATCCACAATGAGCAGTTCTTC. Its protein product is CASTGIHNEQFF.

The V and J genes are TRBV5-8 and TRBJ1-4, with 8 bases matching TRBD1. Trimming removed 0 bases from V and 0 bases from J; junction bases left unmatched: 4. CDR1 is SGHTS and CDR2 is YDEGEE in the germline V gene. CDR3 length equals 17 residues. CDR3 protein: CASSLEGTGATNEKLFF. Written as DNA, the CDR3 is TGTGCCAGCAGCTTGGAAGGGACAGGAGCAACTAATGAAAAACTGTTTTTT.

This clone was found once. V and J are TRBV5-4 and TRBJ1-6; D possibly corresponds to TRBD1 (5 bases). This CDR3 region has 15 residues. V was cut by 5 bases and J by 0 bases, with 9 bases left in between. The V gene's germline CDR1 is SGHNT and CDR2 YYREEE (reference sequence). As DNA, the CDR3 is TGTGCCAGCAGGGAGGGGAGCTCCTATAATTCACCCCTCCACTTT. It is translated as CASREGSSYNSPLHF. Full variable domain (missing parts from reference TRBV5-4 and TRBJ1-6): ETGVTQSPTHLIKTRGQQVTLRCSSQSGHNTVSWYQQALGQGPQFIFQYYREEENGRGNFPPRFSGLQFPNYSSELNVNALELDDSALYLCASREGSSYNSPLHFGNGTRLTVT.

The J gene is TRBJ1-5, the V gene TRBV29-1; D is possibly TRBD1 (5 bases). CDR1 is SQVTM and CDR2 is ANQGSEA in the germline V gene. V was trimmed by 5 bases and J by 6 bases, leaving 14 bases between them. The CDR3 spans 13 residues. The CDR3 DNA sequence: TGCAGCGTTAGTTTGGGGGGTTCTCAGCCCCAGCATTTT. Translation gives CSVSLGGSQPQHF.

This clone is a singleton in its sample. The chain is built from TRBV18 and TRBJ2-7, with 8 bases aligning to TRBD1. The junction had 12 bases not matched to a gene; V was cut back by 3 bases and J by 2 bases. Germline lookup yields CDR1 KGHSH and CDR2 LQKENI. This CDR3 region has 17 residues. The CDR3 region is CASSPRDRLSPAYEQYF. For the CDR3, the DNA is TGTGCCAGCTCACCGCGGGACAGGTTATCTCCCGCCTACGAGCAGTACTTC.

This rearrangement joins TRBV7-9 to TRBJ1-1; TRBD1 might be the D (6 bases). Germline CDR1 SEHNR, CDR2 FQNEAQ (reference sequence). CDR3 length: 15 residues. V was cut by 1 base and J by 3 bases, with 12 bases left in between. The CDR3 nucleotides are TGTGCCAGCAGCTTAGGAGCGGGGGCGGACACTGAAGCTTTCTTT. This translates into CASSLGAGADTEAFF.

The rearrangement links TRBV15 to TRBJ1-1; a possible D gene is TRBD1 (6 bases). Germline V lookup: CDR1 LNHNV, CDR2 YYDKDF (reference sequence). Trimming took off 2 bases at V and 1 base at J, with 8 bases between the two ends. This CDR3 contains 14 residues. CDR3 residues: CATSRKQGNTEAFF. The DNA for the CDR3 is TGTGCCACCAGCAGAAAACAGGGGAACACTGAAGCTTTCTTT.

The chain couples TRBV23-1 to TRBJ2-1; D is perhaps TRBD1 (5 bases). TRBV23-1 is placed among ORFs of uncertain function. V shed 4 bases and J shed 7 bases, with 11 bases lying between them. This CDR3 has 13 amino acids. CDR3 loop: CASSLRGLNEQFF. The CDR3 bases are TGCGCCAGCAGTCTTAGGGGCCTTAATGAGCAGTTCTTC.

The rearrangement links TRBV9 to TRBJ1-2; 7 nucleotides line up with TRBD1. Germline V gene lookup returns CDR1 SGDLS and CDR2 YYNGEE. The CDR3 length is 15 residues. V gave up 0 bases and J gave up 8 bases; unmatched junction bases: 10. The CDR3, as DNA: TGTGCCAGCAGCGTAGAGGTGGGACAGAGATCCGGCTACACCTTC. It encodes CASSVEVGQRSGYTF.

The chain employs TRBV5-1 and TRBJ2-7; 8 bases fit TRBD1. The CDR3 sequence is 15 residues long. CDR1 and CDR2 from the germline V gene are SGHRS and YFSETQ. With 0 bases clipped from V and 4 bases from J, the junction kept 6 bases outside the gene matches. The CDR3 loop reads CASSLVSGGGYEQYF. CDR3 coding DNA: TGCGCCAGCAGCTTGGTCTCAGGGGGCGGGTACGAGCAGTACTTC.

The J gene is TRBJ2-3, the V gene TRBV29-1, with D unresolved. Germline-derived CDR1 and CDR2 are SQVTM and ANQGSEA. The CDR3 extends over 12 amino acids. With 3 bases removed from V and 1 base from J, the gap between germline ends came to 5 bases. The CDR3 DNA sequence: TGCAGCGTTGATATAGGCACAGATACGCAGTATTTT. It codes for CSVDIGTDTQYF.

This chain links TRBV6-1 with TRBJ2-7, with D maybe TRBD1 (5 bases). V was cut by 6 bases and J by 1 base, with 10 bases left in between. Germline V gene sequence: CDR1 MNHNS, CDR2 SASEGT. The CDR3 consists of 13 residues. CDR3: CASRKTGSYEQYF. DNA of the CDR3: TGTGCCAGCAGGAAAACAGGATCCTACGAGCAGTACTTC.

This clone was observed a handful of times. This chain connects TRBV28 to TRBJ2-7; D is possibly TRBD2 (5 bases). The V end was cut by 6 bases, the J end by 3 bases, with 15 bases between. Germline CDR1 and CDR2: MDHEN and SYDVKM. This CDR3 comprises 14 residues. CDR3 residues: CASRALSGGYEQYF. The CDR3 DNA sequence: TGTGCCAGCAGGGCGTTGTCCGGAGGCTACGAGCAGTACTTC.

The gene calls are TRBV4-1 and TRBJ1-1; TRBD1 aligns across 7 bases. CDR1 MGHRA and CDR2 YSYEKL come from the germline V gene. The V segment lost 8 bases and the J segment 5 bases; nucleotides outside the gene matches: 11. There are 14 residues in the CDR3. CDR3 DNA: TGCGCCAGCGCGATTAGGGCAGGGGGGACTGAAGCTTTCTTT. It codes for CASAIRAGGTEAFF.

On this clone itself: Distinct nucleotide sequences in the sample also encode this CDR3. CDR3 protein: CASSPGQSSYEQYF. CDR3 bases: TGTGCCAGCTCACCGGGACAGTCATCCTACGAGCAGTACTTC. This chain connects TRBV18 to TRBJ2-7; 7 bases are a match to TRBD1. J lost 1 base, V lost 3 bases, and 3 bases had no gene match. In germline, CDR1 is KGHSH, CDR2 LQKENI. CDR3 length equals 14 residues.

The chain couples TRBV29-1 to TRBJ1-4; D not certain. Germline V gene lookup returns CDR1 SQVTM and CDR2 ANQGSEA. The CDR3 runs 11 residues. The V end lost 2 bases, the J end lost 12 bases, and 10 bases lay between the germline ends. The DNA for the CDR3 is TGCAGCGTTGAATATTACGGGGAACTGTTTTTT. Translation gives CSVEYYGELFF.

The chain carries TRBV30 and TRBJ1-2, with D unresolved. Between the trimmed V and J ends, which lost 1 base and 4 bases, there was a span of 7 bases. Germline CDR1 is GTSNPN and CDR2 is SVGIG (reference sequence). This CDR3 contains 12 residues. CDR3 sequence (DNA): TGTGCCTGGAGTGGGGCCATCTATGGCTACACCTTC. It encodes CAWSGAIYGYTF.

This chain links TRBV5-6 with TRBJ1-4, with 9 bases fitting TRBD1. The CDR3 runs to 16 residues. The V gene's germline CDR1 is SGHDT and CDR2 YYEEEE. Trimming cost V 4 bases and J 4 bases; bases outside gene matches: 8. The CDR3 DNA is TGTGCCAGCAGCCCCGACAGGGGGTTACTTAATGAAAAACTGTTTTTT. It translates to CASSPDRGLLNEKLFF.

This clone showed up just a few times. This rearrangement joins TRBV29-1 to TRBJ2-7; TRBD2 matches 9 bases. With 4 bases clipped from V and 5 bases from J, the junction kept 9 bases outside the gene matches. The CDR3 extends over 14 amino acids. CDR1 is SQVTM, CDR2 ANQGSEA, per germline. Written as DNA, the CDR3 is TGCAGCGTTGTTGGGCGGGGGGGCATGGACGAGCAGTACTTC. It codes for CSVVGRGGMDEQYF.

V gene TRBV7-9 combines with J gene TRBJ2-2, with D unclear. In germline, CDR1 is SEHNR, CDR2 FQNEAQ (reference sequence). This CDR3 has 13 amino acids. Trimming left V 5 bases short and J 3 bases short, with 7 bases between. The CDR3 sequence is CASSVRDTGELFF. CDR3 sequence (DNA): TGTGCCAGCAGCGTACGGGACACCGGGGAGCTGTTTTTT.

CDR3 sequence reads: CASSFAAENIQYF. CDR3 DNA: TGTGCCAGCAGCTTTGCTGCAGAAAACATTCAGTACTTC. The chain employs TRBV7-8 and TRBJ2-4; D is ambiguous. The CDR3 has 13 amino acids. Germline CDR1 SGHVS, CDR2 FQNEAQ. V lost 3 bases and J lost 5, with 8 bases in between.

CDR3 protein: CASSLRGQGSGYTF. CDR3 DNA sequence: TGTGCCAGCAGCTTAAGGGGACAGGGCTCTGGCTACACCTTC. V usage is TRBV7-2 and J usage is TRBJ1-2, with TRBD1 matching over 9 bases. The V gene end was trimmed by 2 bases and the J gene end by 7 bases; junction bases not matched to a gene: 5. Germline V gives CDR1 SGHTA, CDR2 FQGNSA. The CDR3 is made up of 14 amino acids.

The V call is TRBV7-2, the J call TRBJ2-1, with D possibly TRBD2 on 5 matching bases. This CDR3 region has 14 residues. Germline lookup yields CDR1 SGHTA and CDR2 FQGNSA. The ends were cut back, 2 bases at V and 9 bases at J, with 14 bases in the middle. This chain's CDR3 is CASSLNRRIGEQFF. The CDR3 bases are TGTGCCAGCAGCTTAAATCGGAGGATCGGTGAGCAGTTCTTC.

CDR3 coding DNA: TGTGCCAGCAGCCCGAACTTAGCGGGGGAGCAAAATGAGCAGTTCTTC. Its protein is CASSPNLAGEQNEQFF. The rearrangement links TRBV5-4 to TRBJ2-1; 9 bases match TRBD2. J was trimmed by 7 bases and V by 4 bases; bases with no gene match: 12. The CDR3 extends over 16 amino acids. Per the germline V gene, CDR1 is SGHNT and CDR2 is YYREEE (reference sequence).

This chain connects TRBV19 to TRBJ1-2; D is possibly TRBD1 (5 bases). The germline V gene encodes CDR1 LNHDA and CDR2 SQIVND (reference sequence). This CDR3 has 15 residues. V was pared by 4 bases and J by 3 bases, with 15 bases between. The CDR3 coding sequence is TGTGCCAGTAGTACGGACGTCTGGGGGGACTATGGCTACACCTTC. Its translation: CASSTDVWGDYGYTF.

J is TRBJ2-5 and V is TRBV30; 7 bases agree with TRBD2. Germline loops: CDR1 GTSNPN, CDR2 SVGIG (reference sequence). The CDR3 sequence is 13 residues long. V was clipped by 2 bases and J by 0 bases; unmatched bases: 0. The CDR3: CAWSRGDQETQYF. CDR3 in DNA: TGTGCCTGGAGTCGGGGGGACCAAGAGACCCAGTACTTC.

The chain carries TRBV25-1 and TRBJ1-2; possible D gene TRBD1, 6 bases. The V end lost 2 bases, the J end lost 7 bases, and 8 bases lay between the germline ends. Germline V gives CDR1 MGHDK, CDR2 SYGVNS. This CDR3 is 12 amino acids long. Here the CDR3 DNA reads TGTGCCAGCAGTGAAGGGGGCGGTGGCTACACCTTC. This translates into CASSEGGGGYTF.

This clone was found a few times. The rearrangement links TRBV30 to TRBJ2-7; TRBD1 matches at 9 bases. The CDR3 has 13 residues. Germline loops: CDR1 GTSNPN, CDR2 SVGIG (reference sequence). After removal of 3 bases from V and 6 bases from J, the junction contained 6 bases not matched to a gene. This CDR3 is CAWRGTGHSEQYF. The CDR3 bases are TGTGCCTGGAGGGGGACAGGGCACAGCGAGCAGTACTTC.

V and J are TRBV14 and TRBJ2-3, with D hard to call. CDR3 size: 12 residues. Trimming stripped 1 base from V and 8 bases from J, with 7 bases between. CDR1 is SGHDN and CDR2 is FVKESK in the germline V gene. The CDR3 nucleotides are TGTGCCAGCAGCCAAGTTCGGAGTACGCAGTATTTT. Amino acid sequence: CASSQVRSTQYF.

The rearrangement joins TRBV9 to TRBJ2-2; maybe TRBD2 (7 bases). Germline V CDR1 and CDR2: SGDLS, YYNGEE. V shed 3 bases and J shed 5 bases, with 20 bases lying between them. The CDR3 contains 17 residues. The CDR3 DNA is TGTGCCAGCAGCGCCCAACCGGGCGGGGGCCCTACCGGGGAGCTGTTTTTT. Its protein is CASSAQPGGGPTGELFF.

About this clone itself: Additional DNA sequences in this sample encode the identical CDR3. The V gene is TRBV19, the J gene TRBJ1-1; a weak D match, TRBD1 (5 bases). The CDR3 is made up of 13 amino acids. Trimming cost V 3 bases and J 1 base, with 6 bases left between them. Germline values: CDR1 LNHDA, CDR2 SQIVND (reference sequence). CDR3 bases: TGTGCCAGTAGTATTACAGGGAACACTGAAGCTTTCTTT. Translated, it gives CASSITGNTEAFF.

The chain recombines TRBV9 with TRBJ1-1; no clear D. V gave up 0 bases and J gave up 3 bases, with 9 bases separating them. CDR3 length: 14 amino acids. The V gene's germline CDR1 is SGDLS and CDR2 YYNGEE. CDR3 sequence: CASSVVYGDTEAFF. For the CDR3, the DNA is TGTGCCAGCAGCGTAGTATACGGGGACACTGAAGCTTTCTTT.